These 12 T cell receptor beta chains were sequenced from one sample in a study of blood T cell repertoires in COVID-19. Profiled with immunoSEQ multiplex PCR; TCRdb holds only in-frame clones, not every one. The sample yields some 74,000 clones, less than 85% seen once. Specimen: peripheral blood. The receptors were sampled from a woman older than 75 with acute or convalescent COVID-19.

This chain links TRBV18 with TRBJ2-6, with 11 nucleotides matching TRBD2. Germline V CDR1 and CDR2: KGHSH, LQKENI. The CDR3 has 19 residues. Unmatched junction bases numbered 9, after V lost 1 base and J lost 4 bases. In DNA, the CDR3 is TGTGCCAGCTCACCACTGGCTCTAGCGGGAGGTCCCGGGGCCAACGTCCTGACTTTC. Protein product: CASSPLALAGGPGANVLTF.

V gene TRBV6-5 combines with J gene TRBJ1-5; TRBD1 agrees at 8 bases. Germline loops: CDR1 MNHEY, CDR2 SVGAGI. Trimming took 6 bases from V and 7 from J; bases not matched to a gene: 11. CDR3 size: 15 residues. The CDR3 loop is CASSGGQGKYQPQHF. The CDR3, as DNA: TGTGCCAGCAGCGGTGGACAGGGAAAGTACCAGCCCCAGCATTTT.

The rearrangement uses TRBV3-1 (or the pseudogene TRBV3-2) and TRBJ2-1, with D possibly being TRBD2 (5 bases). This CDR3 contains 15 residues. From germline, CDR1 is LGHDT and CDR2 YNNKEL (reference sequence). Trimming took off 0 bases at V and 8 bases at J, with 14 bases between the two ends. CDR3 residues: CASSQEPGLRDEQFF. The CDR3 region has the DNA TGTGCCAGCAGCCAAGAGCCCGGGTTGAGGGATGAGCAGTTCTTC.

CDR3 residues: CASSGGQASINEQFF. In nucleotides, the CDR3 is TGTGCCAGCAGTGGAGGGCAGGCGTCGATCAATGAGCAGTTCTTC. The chain is built from TRBV2 and TRBJ2-1; D might be TRBD2 (5 bases). The CDR3 has 15 residues. V lost 4 bases and J lost 6, with 16 bases in between. Germline-derived CDR1 and CDR2 are SNHLY and FYNNEI.

The V gene is TRBV4-2, the J gene TRBJ1-1, with 7 positions matching TRBD1. The V and J ends lost 8 bases and 3 bases, in that order; junction bases with no gene match: 15. The CDR3 spans 16 residues. The germline gives CDR1 LGHNA, CDR2 YNFKEQ. Written as DNA, the CDR3 is TGTGCCAGCGGTCCCACCGGGACAGCCGACGACACTGAAGCTTTCTTT. This sequence encodes CASGPTGTADDTEAFF.

The chain links TRBV27 to TRBJ2-7, with D unresolved. V was pared by 8 bases and J by 1 base, with 18 bases between. Germline lookup yields CDR1 MNHEY and CDR2 SMNVEV (reference sequence). The CDR3 spans 15 residues. The DNA for the CDR3 is TGTGCCAGCTCCTTCGAGAATATCCCTTCCTACGAGCAGTACTTC. Translated, it gives CASSFENIPSYEQYF.

This clone showed up just a few times. The chain joins TRBV12-2 to TRBJ2-1; TRBD2 is the table's D call, not checked against the DNA. TRBV12-2 is annotated as a pseudogene. This CDR3 is built from 16 residues. CDR3 amino acids: CASRLEAAGGRNEQFF. CDR3 coding DNA: TGTGCAAGTCGCTTAGAGGCAGCGGGGGGTCGGAATGAGCAGTTCTTC.

The chain is built from TRBV6-1 and TRBJ2-2; 14 bases map to TRBD2. The CDR3 contains 17 residues. Germline V gene sequence: CDR1 MNHNS, CDR2 SASEGT. The junction had 5 bases not matched to a gene; V was cut back by 4 bases and J by 4 bases. Here the CDR3 reads CASSGLAGGRRTGELFF. The CDR3 bases are TGTGCCAGCAGTGGACTAGCGGGGGGGCGTCGCACCGGGGAGCTGTTTTTT.

The chain combines TRBV27 with TRBJ1-1, with 10 bases identical to TRBD1. The CDR3 loop spans 17 amino acids. CDR1 is MNHEY, CDR2 SMNVEV, per germline (reference sequence). V lost 6 bases to trimming and J lost 1 base; unmatched junction nucleotides: 11. CDR3 protein: CASSFFRDRGKNTEAFF. Here the CDR3 DNA reads TGTGCCAGCAGCTTTTTCCGGGACAGGGGAAAGAACACTGAAGCTTTCTTT.

This chain joins TRBV5-1 and TRBJ2-3, with 7 positions matching TRBD1. The CDR3 length is 14 residues. With 5 bases clipped from V and 5 bases from J, the junction kept 8 bases outside the gene matches. Germline CDR1 SGHRS, CDR2 YFSETQ. The chain's CDR3 is CASSPGTEGDTQYF. CDR3 coding DNA: TGCGCCAGCAGTCCCGGGACAGAAGGAGATACGCAGTATTTT.

The rearrangement joins TRBV6-5 to TRBJ1-1, with 9 bases matching TRBD1. This CDR3 has 14 amino acids. The J segment lost 3 bases and the V segment lost 10 bases, leaving 9 bases of the junction unmatched. Germline V gene sequence: CDR1 MNHEY, CDR2 SVGAGI. The CDR3 loop is CAIGQGRGYTEAFF. CDR3 nucleotide sequence: TGTGCCATAGGACAGGGGCGCGGGTACACTGAAGCTTTCTTT.

On this clone itself: This specimen includes other DNA sequences encoding the same CDR3. The chain links TRBV5-4 to TRBJ1-2; D is unresolved. Trimming shortened V by 1 base and J by 2 bases, and 6 bases separated the two germline ends. Germline V gene data show CDR1 as SGHNT and CDR2 as YYREEE (reference sequence). The CDR3 runs to 13 residues. CDR3 loop: CASSLRGNYGYTF. CDR3 in DNA: TGTGCCAGCAGCTTGAGAGGGAACTATGGCTACACCTTC. Full variable domain (rest looked up from reference TRBV5-4 and TRBJ1-2): ETGVTQSPTHLIKTRGQQVTLRCSSQSGHNTVSWYQQALGQGPQFIFQYYREEENGRGNFPPRFSGLQFPNYSSELNVNALELDDSALYLCASSLRGNYGYTFGSGTRLTVV.